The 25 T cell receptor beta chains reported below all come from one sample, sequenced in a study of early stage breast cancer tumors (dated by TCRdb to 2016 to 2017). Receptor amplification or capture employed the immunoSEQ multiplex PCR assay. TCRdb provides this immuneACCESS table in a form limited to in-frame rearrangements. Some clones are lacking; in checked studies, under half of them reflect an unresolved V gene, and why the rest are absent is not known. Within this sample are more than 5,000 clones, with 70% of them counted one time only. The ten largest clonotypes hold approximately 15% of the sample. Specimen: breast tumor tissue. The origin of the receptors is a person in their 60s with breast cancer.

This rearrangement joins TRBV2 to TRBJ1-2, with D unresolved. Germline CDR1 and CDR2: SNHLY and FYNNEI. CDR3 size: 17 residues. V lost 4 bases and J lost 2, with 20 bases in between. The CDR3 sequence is CASSVPTFGGNNYGYTF. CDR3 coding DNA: TGTGCCAGCAGTGTCCCCACATTCGGAGGGAACAACTATGGCTACACCTTC. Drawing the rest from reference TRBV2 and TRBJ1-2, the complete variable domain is EPEVTQTPSHQVTQMGQEVILRCVPISNHLYFYWYRQILGQKVEFLVSFYNNEISEKSEIFDDQFSVERPDGSNFTLKIRSTKLEDSAMYFCASSVPTFGGNNYGYTFGSGTRLTVV.

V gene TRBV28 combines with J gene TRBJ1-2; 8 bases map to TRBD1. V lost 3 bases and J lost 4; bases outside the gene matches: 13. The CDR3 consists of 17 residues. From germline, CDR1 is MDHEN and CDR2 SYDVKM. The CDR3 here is CASSFGPQDRDGYGYTF. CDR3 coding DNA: TGTGCCAGCAGTTTTGGCCCACAGGACAGGGACGGCTATGGCTACACCTTC.

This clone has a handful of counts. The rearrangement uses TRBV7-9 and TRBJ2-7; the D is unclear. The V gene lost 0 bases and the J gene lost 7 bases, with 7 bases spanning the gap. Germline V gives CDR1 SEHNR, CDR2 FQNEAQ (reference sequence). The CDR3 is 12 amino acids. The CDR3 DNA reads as TGTGCCAGCAGCTTAGCGGAACGAGAGCAGTACTTC. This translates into CASSLAEREQYF.

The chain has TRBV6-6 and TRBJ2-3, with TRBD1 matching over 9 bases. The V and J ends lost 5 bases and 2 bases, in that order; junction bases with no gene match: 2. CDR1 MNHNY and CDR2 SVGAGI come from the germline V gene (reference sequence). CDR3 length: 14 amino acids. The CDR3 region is CASSGDRVTDTQYF. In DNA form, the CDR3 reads TGTGCCAGCAGTGGGGACAGGGTCACAGATACGCAGTATTTT.

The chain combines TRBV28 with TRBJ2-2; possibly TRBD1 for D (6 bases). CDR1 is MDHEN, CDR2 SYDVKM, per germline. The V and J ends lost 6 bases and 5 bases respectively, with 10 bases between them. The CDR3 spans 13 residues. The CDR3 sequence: CASSRGGTGELFF. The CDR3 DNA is TGTGCCAGCAGCCGAGGGGGAACCGGGGAGCTGTTTTTT.

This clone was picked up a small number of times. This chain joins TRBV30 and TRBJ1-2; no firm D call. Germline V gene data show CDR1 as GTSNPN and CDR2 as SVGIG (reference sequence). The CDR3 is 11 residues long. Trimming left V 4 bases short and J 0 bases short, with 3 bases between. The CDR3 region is CAWTANYGYTF. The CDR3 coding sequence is TGTGCCTGGACCGCTAACTATGGCTACACCTTC.

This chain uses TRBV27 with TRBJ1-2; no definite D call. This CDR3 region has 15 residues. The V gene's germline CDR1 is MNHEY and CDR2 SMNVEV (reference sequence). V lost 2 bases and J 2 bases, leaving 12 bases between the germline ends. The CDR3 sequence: CASSLNPVLNYGYTF. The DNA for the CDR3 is TGTGCCAGCAGTTTAAACCCCGTTTTGAACTATGGCTACACCTTC.

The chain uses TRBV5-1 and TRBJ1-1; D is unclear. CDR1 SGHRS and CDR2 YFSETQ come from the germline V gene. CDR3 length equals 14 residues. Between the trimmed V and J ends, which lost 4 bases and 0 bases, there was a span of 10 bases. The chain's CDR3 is CASSMGHMNTEAFF. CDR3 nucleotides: TGCGCCAGCAGCATGGGTCACATGAACACTGAAGCTTTCTTT.

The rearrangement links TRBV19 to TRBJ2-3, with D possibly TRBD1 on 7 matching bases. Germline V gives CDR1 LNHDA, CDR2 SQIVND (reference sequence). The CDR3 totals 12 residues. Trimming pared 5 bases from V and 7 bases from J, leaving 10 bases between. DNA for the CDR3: TGTGCCAGTAGTCCAGGGGGGAATACGCAGTATTTT. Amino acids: CASSPGGNTQYF.

CDR3 region: CASSPDTSGYNEQFF. As DNA, the CDR3 is TGTGCCAGCAGCCCCGACACTAGCGGATACAATGAGCAGTTCTTC. The chain links TRBV27 to TRBJ2-1; 8 bases line up with TRBD2. The CDR3 spans 15 residues. Trimming took 6 bases from V and 4 from J; bases not matched to a gene: 8. Germline CDR1 and CDR2: MNHEY and SMNVEV (reference sequence).

CDR3 coding DNA: TGTGCCAGCAGCTACCGGTCTCCCAATGAGCAGTTCTTC. This codes for CASSYRSPNEQFF. The chain uses TRBV7-8 and TRBJ2-1; D unresolved. The germline CDR1 and CDR2 sequences are SGHVS and FQNEAQ. CDR3 length: 13 residues. Trimming cost V 4 bases and J 6 bases, with 10 bases left between them.

The CDR3 region has the DNA TGTGCCAGCAGCGAGGGGGTTCTCGGGACCCAGTACTTC. Encoded protein: CASSEGVLGTQYF. The V call is TRBV7-9, the J call TRBJ2-5; tentatively, D is TRBD1 (6 bases). Trimming shortened V by 5 bases and J by 7 bases, and 14 bases separated the two germline ends. Germline V gene data show CDR1 as SEHNR and CDR2 as FQNEAQ (reference sequence). The CDR3 contains 13 residues.

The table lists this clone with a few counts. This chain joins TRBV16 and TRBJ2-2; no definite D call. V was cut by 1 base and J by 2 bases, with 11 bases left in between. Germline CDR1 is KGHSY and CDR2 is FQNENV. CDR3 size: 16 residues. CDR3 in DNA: TGTGCCAGCAGCCAATATAACGGAATAAACACCGGGGAGCTGTTTTTT. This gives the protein CASSQYNGINTGELFF.

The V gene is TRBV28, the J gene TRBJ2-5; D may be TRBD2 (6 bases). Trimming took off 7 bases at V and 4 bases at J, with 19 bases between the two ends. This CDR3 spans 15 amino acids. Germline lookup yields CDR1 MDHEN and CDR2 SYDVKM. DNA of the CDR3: TGTGCCAGCATCAGGAGGGTAGTCTGGGGAGAGACCCAGTACTTC. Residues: CASIRRVVWGETQYF.

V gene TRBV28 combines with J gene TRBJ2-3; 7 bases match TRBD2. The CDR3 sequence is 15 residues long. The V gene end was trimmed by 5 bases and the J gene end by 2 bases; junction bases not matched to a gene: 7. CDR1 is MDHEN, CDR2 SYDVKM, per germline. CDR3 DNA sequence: TGTGCCAGCAGTCCGGGGGGATATTACACAGATACGCAGTATTTT. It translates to CASSPGGYYTDTQYF. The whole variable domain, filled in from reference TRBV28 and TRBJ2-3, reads DVKVTQSSRYLVKRTGEKVFLECVQDMDHENMFWYRQDPGLGLRLIYFSYDVKMKEKGDIPEGYSVSREKKERFSLILESASTNQTSMYLCASSPGGYYTDTQYFGPGTRLTVL.

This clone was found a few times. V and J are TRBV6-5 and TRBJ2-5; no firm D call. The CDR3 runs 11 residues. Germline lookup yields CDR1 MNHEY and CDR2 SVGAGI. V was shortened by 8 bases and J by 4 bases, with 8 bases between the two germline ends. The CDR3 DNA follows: TGTGCCAGCTCCCCCGGAGAGACCCAGTACTTC. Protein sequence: CASSPGETQYF.

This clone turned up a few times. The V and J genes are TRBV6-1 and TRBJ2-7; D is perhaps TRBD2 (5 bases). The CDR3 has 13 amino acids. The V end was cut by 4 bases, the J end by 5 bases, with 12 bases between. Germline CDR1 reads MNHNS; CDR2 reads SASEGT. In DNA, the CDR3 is TGTGCCAGCAGTGGAGGGTTATCAAACGAGCAGTACTTC. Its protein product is CASSGGLSNEQYF.

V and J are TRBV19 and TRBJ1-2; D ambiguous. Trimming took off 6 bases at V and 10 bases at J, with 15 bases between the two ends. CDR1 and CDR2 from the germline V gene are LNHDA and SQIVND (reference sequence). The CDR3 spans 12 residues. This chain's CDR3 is CASRSLGIDYTF. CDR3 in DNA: TGTGCCAGTAGATCCCTCGGAATAGACTACACCTTC.

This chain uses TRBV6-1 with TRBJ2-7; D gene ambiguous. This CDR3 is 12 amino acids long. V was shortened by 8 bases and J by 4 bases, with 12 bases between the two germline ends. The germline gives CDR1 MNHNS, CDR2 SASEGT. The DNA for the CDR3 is TGTGCCAGCGGCTTAGGCCTATACGAGCAGTACTTC. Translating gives CASGLGLYEQYF.

The chain's CDR3 is CASMGSPGDGYTF. CDR3 nucleotides: TGTGCCAGCATGGGGAGCCCCGGGGATGGCTACACCTTC. J is TRBJ1-2 and V is TRBV2, with D unresolved. Germline values: CDR1 SNHLY, CDR2 FYNNEI. This CDR3 has 13 residues. V was shortened by 7 bases and J by 6 bases, with 15 bases between the two germline ends.

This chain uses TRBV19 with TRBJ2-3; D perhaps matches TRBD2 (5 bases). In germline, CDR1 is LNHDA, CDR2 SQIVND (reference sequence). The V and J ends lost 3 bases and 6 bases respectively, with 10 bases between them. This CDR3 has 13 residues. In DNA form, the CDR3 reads TGTGCCAGTAGTATCGGGGTCCGCGATACGCAGTATTTT. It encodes CASSIGVRDTQYF.

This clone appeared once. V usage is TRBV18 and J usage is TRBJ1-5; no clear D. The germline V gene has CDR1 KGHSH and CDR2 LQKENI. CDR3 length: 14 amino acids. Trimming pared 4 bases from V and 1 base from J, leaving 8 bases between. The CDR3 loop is CASSRGRSNQPQHF. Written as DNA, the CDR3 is TGTGCCAGCTCACGCGGACGGAGCAATCAGCCCCAGCATTTT.

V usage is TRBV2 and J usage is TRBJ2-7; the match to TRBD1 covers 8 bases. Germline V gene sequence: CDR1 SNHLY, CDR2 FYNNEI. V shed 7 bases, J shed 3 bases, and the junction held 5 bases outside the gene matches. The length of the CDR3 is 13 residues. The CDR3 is CASTTGESYEQYF. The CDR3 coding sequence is TGTGCCAGCACGACAGGGGAGAGCTACGAGCAGTACTTC.

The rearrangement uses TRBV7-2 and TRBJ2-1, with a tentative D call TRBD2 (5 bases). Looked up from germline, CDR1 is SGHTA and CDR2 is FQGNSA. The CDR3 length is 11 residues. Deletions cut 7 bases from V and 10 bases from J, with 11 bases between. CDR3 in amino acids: CASTFGGEQFF. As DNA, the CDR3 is TGTGCCAGCACCTTCGGCGGGGAGCAGTTCTTC.

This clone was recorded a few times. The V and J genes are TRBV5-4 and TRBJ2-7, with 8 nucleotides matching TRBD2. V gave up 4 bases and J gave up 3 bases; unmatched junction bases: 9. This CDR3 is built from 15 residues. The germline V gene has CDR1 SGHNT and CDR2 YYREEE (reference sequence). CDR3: CASSLGPSGGYEQYF. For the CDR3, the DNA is TGTGCCAGCAGCCTAGGCCCCAGCGGGGGCTACGAGCAGTACTTC.